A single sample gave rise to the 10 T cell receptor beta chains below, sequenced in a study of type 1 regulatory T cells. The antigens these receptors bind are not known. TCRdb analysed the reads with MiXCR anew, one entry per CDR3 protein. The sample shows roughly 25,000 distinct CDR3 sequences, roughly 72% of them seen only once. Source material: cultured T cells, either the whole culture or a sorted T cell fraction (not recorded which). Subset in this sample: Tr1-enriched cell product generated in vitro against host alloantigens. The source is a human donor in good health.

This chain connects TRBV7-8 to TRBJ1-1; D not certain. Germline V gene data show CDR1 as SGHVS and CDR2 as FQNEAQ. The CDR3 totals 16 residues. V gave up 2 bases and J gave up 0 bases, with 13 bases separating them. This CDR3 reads CASSLRASLMNTEAFF. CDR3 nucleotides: TGTGCCAGCAGCTTACGCGCATCGTTAATGAACACTGAAGCTTTCTTT.

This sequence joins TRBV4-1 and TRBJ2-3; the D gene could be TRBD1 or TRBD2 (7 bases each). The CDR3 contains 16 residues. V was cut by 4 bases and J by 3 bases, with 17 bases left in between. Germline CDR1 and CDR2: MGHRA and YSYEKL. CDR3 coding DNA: TGCGCCAGCAGCCGAGGGGGCGGGGGAAATACAGATACGCAGTATTTT. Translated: CASSRGGGGNTDTQYF.

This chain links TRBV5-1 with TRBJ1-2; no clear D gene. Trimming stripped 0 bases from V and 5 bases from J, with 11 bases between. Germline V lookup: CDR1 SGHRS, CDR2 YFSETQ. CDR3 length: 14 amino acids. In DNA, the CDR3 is TGCGCCAGCAGCTTGGCCCGCGGGTTATATGGCTACACCTTC. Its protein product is CASSLARGLYGYTF.

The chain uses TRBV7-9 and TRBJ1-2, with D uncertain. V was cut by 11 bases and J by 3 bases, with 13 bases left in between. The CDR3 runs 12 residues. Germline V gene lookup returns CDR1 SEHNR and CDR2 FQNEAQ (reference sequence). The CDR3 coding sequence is TGTGCCGGCAAGACGGCCGACTATGGCTACACCTTC. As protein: CAGKTADYGYTF.

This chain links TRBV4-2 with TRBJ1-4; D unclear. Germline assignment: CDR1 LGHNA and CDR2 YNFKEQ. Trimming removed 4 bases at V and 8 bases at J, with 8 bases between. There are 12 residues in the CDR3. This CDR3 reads CASSREGEKLFF. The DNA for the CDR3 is TGTGCCAGCAGCCGGGAAGGGGAAAAACTGTTTTTT.

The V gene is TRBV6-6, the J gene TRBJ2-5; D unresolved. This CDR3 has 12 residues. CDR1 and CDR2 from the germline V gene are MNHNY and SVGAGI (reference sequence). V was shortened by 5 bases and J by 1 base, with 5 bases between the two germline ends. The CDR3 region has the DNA TGTGCCAGCAGTAGTCCCCAAGAGACCCAGTACTTC. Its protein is CASSSPQETQYF.

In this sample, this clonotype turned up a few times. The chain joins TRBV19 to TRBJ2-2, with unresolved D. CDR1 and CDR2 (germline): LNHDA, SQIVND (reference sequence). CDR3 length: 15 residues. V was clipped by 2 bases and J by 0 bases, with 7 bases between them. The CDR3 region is CASSIPGANTGELFF. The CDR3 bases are TGTGCCAGTAGTATACCAGGTGCGAACACCGGGGAGCTGTTTTTT.

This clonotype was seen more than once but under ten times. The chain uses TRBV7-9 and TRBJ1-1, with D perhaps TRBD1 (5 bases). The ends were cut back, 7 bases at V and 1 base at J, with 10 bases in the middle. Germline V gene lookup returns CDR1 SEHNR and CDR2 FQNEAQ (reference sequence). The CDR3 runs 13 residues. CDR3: CASNRGGNTEAFF. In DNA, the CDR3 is TGTGCCAGCAACCGGGGGGGGAACACTGAAGCTTTCTTT. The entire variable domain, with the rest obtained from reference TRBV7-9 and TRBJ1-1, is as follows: DTGVSQNPRHKITKRGQNVTFRCDPISEHNRLYWYRQTLGQGPEFLTYFQNEAQLEKSRLLSDRFSAERPKGSFSTLEIQRTEQGDSAMYLCASNRGGNTEAFFGQGTRLTVV.

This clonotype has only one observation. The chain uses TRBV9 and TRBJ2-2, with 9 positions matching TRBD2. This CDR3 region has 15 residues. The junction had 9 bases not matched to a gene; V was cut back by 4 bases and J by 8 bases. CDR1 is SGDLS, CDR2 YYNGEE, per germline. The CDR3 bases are TGTGCCAGCAGCCCCAGGACTAGCGTTGGGGGGGAGCTGTTTTTT. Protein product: CASSPRTSVGGELFF.

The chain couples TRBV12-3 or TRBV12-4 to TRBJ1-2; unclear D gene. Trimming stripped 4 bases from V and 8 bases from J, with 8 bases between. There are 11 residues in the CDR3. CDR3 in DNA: TGTGCCAGCAGTTCCTTATGGGGCTACACCTTC. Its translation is CASSSLWGYTF.